This T cell receptor (beta chain) was profiled in a study of blood T cell repertoires in COVID-19. Background on the study: Samples taken during acute and convalescent COVID-19 were collected in the United States, Italy and Spain.

Sequencing was performed with immunoSEQ multiplex PCR; in TCRdb, only in-frame clones are kept and a portion is missing. The repertoire includes about 120,000 clones, 85% of them detected once, and around an eighth sits in the top ten. V was shortened by 6 bases and J by 8 bases, with 16 bases between the two germline ends. Germline CDR1 MDHEN, CDR2 SYDVKM. CDR3 size: 13 residues. Specimen: peripheral blood. The rearrangement joins TRBV28 to TRBJ1-2; D is perhaps TRBD1 (5 bases). The clonotype was recovered from a human donor in a cohort sampled during active COVID-19. Here the CDR3 reads CASRRGGPLGYTF. As DNA, the CDR3 is TGTGCCAGCAGGCGCGGGGGTCCCTTAGGCTACACCTTC.